The 17 T cell receptor beta chains reported below all come from one sample, sequenced in a study of blood T cells in healthy people across ages. The use of a sample-barcoded 5' primer and a J-beta primer mix characterized a second PCR of 7 to 11 cycles. TCRdb processed the 5' RACE reads anew with MiXCR; each CDR3 protein has one entry. The table lists about 780,000 distinct CDR3 sequences, approximately 67% of them singletons. Material for sequencing was blood. These receptors were taken from a man aged 25-40 years in good health.

The chain couples TRBV20-1 to TRBJ2-5; TRBD1 might be the D (5 bases). The J call may be mistaken, given a closer DNA end match to TRBJ2-7. CDR3 length: 15 amino acids. From germline, CDR1 is DFQATT and CDR2 SNEGSKA (reference sequence). The DNA for the CDR3 is TGCAGTGCTAGAGAGTCCCAGGGATTGGTCTACGAGCAGTACTTC. It specifies CSARESQGLVYEQYF.

This clonotype showed up just a few times. The chain couples TRBV12-3 or TRBV12-4 to TRBJ1-2; D possibly corresponds to TRBD1 (6 bases). The CDR3 extends over 15 amino acids. V was clipped by 5 bases and J by 4 bases, with 17 bases between them. As DNA, the CDR3 is TGTGCCAGCAGTGCGGTCGGGGGCGCGAGCTATGGCTACACCTTC. Translation: CASSAVGGASYGYTF.

The chain couples TRBV28 to TRBJ1-1; the D is unclear. V was trimmed by 6 bases and J by 1 base, leaving 9 bases between them. Germline V lookup: CDR1 MDHEN, CDR2 SYDVKM. The CDR3 runs 13 residues. The CDR3: CASSLPWNTEAFF. Written as DNA, the CDR3 is TGTGCCAGCAGCCTACCGTGGAACACTGAAGCTTTCTTT.

V and J are TRBV6-2 or TRBV6-3 and TRBJ2-7, with 9 nucleotides matching TRBD2. Germline V gene sequence: CDR1 MNHEY, CDR2 SVGEGT. The V gene end was trimmed by 2 bases and the J gene end by 3 bases; junction bases not matched to a gene: 5. The CDR3 sequence is 15 residues long. The CDR3 sequence is CASSYDLAGRYEQYF. As DNA, the CDR3 is TGTGCCAGCAGTTACGACCTAGCGGGGCGCTACGAGCAGTACTTC.

This rearrangement joins TRBV6-5 to TRBJ2-1, with 11 positions matching TRBD1. Unmatched junction bases numbered 9, after V lost 7 bases and J lost 7 bases. This CDR3 has 15 residues. Germline V gene lookup returns CDR1 MNHEY and CDR2 SVGAGI. The chain's CDR3 is CASTLGQGVRNEQFF. Here the CDR3 DNA reads TGTGCCAGCACCCTGGGACAGGGGGTCCGGAATGAGCAGTTCTTC.

The rearrangement links TRBV7-9 to TRBJ2-3; 10 positions match TRBD2. V trimming: 5 bases; J trimming: 0 bases; junction bases outside the gene matches: 14. Per the germline V gene, CDR1 is SEHNR and CDR2 is FQNEAQ (reference sequence). The CDR3 is 19 residues long. CDR3 nucleotides: TGTGCCAGCAGCCCCGCATTGACGACTAGCGGGCGAAGCACAGATACGCAGTATTTT. It specifies CASSPALTTSGRSTDTQYF.

This chain connects TRBV12-3 or TRBV12-4 to TRBJ2-5; no firm D call. The germline V and J ends were trimmed by 8 bases and 7 bases, with 11 bases remaining between them. The CDR3 is made up of 11 amino acids. The CDR3, as DNA: TGTGCCAGCGGATCGTTGGGGACCCAGTACTTC. Residues: CASGSLGTQYF.

This clonotype turned up a few times. The J gene is TRBJ2-7, the V gene TRBV6-6; D is possibly TRBD1 (5 bases). Trimming cost V 3 bases and J 5 bases, with 11 bases left between them. This CDR3 is 13 amino acids long. Germline V lookup: CDR1 MNHNY, CDR2 SVGAGI (reference sequence). In DNA form, the CDR3 reads TGTGCCAGCAGTTATAAAGGGGATAACGAGCAGTACTTC. Protein product: CASSYKGDNEQYF.

The chain has TRBV5-1 and TRBJ2-1, with 10 nucleotides matching TRBD2. CDR3 size: 15 residues. Germline V gene sequence: CDR1 SGHRS, CDR2 YFSETQ. V gave up 1 base and J gave up 5 bases; unmatched junction bases: 3. The CDR3 reads CASSLLAGGHNEQFF. DNA of the CDR3: TGCGCCAGCAGCTTGTTAGCGGGGGGCCACAATGAGCAGTTCTTC.

V and J are TRBV28 and TRBJ1-6, with 8 bases matching TRBD1. This CDR3 comprises 15 residues. V was pared by 5 bases and J by 10 bases, with 10 bases of the junction left unmatched. CDR1 and CDR2 from the germline V gene are MDHEN and SYDVKM. The CDR3 DNA reads TGTGCCAGCAGTCCTCGGACAGGGTTCTCATCACCCCTCCACTTT. It yields the protein CASSPRTGFSSPLHF.

The chain uses TRBV7-2 and TRBJ1-6; D may be TRBD1 (6 bases). Germline V lookup: CDR1 SGHTA, CDR2 FQGNSA. Between the trimmed V and J ends, which lost 5 bases and 6 bases, there was a span of 11 bases. The CDR3 sequence is 14 residues long. DNA of the CDR3: TGTGCCAGCAGCGCCTTGGGGGCTAATTCACCCCTCCACTTT. Protein sequence: CASSALGANSPLHF. Based on the CDR3 plus reference TRBV7-2 and TRBJ1-6, the full variable domain is GAGVSQSPSNKVTEKGKDVELRCDPISGHTALYWYRQSLGQGLEFLIYFQGNSAPDKSGLPSDRFSAERTGGSVSTLTIQRTQQEDSAVYLCASSALGANSPLHFGNGTRLTVT.

The DNA of the CDR3 is TGCAGTGCTAGTCCTCCGGGACTAGTTTTCCAGACCCAGTACTTC. This encodes CSASPPGLVFQTQYF. This chain uses TRBV20-1 with TRBJ2-5; 8 positions match TRBD2. Germline-derived CDR1 and CDR2 are DFQATT and SNEGSKA (reference sequence). V shed 3 bases, J shed 6 bases, and the junction held 12 bases outside the gene matches. There are 15 residues in the CDR3.

The chain links TRBV4-1 to TRBJ2-7; D is possibly TRBD1 (5 bases). The CDR3 length is 16 residues. V was clipped by 3 bases and J by 0 bases, with 15 bases between them. The germline V gene encodes CDR1 MGHRA and CDR2 YSYEKL. The CDR3 sequence is CASSQDMSRSSYEQYF. Here the CDR3 DNA reads TGCGCCAGCAGCCAGGACATGTCGAGGAGCTCCTACGAGCAGTACTTC.

The chain recombines TRBV7-2 with TRBJ2-7; perhaps D is TRBD1 or TRBD2 (6 bases each). V was trimmed by 3 bases and J by 5 bases, leaving 14 bases between them. Germline V gene sequence: CDR1 SGHTA, CDR2 FQGNSA. This CDR3 is built from 14 residues. In nucleotides, the CDR3 is TGTGCCAGCAGCTTTACGGGGGACAAAAACGAGCAGTACTTC. Amino acid sequence: CASSFTGDKNEQYF.

A single count supports this clonotype. The V and J genes are TRBV27 and TRBJ2-6; 7 bases agree with TRBD1. Germline V lookup: CDR1 MNHEY, CDR2 SMNVEV (reference sequence). With V trimmed by 4 bases and J by 0 bases, 9 bases remained unmatched. The CDR3 contains 18 residues. CDR3 in amino acids: CASSSSQGVSSGANVLTF. The DNA for the CDR3 is TGTGCCAGCAGTTCCTCGCAGGGGGTAAGCTCTGGGGCCAACGTCCTGACTTTC.

CDR3: CASSYTRSTDTQYF. CDR3 bases: TGTGCCAGCAGCTATACTAGGAGCACAGATACGCAGTATTTT. The chain uses TRBV7-2 and TRBJ2-3; D may be TRBD2 (5 bases). The CDR3 spans 14 residues. Per germline, CDR1 SGHTA and CDR2 FQGNSA. V dropped 4 bases and J dropped 0 bases, with 8 bases sitting between them.

This chain links TRBV28 with TRBJ1-6, with TRBD1 matching over 9 bases. Trimming at V came to 6 bases and at J to 10 bases, leaving 7 bases not matched to a gene. The V gene's germline CDR1 is MDHEN and CDR2 SYDVKM. This CDR3 spans 14 amino acids. The CDR3 protein is CASSPGQGKSPLHF. The CDR3 DNA reads as TGTGCCAGCAGCCCCGGACAGGGGAAATCACCCCTCCACTTT. The variable domain in full, completed from reference TRBV28 and TRBJ1-6, reads DVKVTQSSRYLVKRTGEKVFLECVQDMDHENMFWYRQDPGLGLRLIYFSYDVKMKEKGDIPEGYSVSREKKERFSLILESASTNQTSMYLCASSPGQGKSPLHFGNGTRLTVT.